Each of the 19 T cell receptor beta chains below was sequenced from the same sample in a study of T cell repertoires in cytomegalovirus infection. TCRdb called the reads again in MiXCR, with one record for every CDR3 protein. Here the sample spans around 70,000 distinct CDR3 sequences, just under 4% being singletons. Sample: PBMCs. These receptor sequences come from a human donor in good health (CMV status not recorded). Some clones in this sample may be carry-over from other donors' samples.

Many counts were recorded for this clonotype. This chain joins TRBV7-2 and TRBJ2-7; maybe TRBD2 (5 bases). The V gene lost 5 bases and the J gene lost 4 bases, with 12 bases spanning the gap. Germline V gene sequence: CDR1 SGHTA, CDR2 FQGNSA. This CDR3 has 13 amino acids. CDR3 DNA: TGTGCCAGCAGCCTTAAATCGGGATACGAGCAGTACTTC. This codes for CASSLKSGYEQYF.

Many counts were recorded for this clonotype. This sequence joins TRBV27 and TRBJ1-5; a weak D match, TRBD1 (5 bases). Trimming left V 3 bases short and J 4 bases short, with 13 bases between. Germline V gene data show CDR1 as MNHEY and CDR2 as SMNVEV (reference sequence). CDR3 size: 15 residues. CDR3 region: CASSFAGGDNQPQHF. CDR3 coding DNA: TGTGCCAGCAGTTTTGCGGGGGGGGATAATCAGCCCCAGCATTTT.

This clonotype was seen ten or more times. This chain's CDR3 is CASRKGGRNTGELFF. DNA of the CDR3: TGTGCCAGCAGGAAAGGGGGCCGGAACACCGGGGAGCTGTTTTTT. The V call is TRBV6-2 or TRBV6-3, the J call TRBJ2-2; 7 bases are a match to TRBD1. This CDR3 comprises 15 residues. V lost 6 bases to trimming and J lost 1 base; unmatched junction nucleotides: 5. CDR1 and CDR2 (germline): MNHEY, SVGEGT.

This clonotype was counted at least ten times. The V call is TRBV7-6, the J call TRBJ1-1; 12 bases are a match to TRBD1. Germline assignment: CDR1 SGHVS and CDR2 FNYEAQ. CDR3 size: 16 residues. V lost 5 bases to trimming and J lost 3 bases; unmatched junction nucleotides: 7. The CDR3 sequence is CASSTGQGARYTEAFF. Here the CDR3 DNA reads TGTGCCAGCAGCACGGGACAGGGGGCAAGGTACACTGAAGCTTTCTTT.

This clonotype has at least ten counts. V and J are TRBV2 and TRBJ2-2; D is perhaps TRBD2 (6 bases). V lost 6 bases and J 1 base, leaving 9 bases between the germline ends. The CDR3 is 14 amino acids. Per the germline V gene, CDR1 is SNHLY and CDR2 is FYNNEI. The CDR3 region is CASRLALNTGELFF. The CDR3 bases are TGTGCCAGCAGGCTAGCGCTGAACACCGGGGAGCTGTTTTTT.

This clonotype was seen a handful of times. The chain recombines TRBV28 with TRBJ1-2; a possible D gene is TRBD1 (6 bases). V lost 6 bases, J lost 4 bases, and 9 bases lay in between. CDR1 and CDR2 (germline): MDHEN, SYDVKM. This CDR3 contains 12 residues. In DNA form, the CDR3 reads TGTGCCAGCAGACAGGGTGTCTATGGCTACACCTTC. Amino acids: CASRQGVYGYTF.

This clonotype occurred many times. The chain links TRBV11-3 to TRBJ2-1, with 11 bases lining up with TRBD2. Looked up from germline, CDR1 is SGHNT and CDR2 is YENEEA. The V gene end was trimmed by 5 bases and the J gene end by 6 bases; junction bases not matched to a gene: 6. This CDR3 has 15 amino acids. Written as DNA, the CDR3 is TGTGCCAGCAGCCGTGGACTAGCGGGCCTCAATGAGCAGTTCTTC. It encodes CASSRGLAGLNEQFF.

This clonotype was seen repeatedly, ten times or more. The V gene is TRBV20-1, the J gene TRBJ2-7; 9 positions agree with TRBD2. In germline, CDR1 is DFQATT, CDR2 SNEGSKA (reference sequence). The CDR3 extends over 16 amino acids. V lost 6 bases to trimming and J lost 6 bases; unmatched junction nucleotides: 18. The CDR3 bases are TGCAGTGCCGGACACGGGGGGCGGGGGGGCCTGGGCGAGCAGTACTTC. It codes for CSAGHGGRGGLGEQYF.

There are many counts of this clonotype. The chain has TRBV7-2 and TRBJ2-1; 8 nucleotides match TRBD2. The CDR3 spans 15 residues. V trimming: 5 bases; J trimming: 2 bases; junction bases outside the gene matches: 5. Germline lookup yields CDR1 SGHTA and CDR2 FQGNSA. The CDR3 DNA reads TGTGCCAGCAGCCTTATCGGGAGGGCCTACAATGAGCAGTTCTTC. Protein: CASSLIGRAYNEQFF.

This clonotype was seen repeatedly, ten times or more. CDR3 protein: CASSPGQVTTGELFF. CDR3 in DNA: TGTGCCAGCAGTCCGGGACAGGTGACCACCGGGGAGCTGTTTTTT. The V gene is TRBV12-3 or TRBV12-4, the J gene TRBJ2-2, with 8 bases identical to TRBD1. The CDR3 is 15 amino acids. The junction had 6 bases not matched to a gene; V was cut back by 5 bases and J by 4 bases.

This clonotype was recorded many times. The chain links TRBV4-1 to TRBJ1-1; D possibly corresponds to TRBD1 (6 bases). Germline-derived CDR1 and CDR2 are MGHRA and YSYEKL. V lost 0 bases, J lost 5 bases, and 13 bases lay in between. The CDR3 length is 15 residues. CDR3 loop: CASSQDVTGWTEAFF. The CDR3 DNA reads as TGCGCCAGCAGCCAAGATGTAACAGGGTGGACTGAAGCTTTCTTT.

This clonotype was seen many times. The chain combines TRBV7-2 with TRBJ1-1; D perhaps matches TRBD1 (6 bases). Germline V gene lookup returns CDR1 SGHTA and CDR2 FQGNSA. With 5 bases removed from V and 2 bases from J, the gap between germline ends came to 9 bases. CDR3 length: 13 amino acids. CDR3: CASSKQGNTEAFF. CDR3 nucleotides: TGTGCCAGCAGCAAACAGGGTAACACTGAAGCTTTCTTT.

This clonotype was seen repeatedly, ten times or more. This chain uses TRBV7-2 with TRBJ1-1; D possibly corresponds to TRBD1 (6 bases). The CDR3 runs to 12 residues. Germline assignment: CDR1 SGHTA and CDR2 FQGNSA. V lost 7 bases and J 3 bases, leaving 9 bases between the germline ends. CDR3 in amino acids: CASTDSYTEAFF. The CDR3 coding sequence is TGTGCCAGCACGGACAGCTACACTGAAGCTTTCTTT.

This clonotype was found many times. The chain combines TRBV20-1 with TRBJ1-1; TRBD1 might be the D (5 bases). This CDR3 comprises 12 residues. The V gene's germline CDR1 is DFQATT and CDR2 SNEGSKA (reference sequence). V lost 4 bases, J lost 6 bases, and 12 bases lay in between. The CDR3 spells CSANPQGAEAFF. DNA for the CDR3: TGCAGTGCTAACCCTCAGGGCGCTGAAGCTTTCTTT.

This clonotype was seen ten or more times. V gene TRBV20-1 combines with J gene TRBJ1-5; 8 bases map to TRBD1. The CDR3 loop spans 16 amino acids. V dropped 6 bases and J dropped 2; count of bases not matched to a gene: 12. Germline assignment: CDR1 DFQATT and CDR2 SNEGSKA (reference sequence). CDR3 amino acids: CSALLGTGDRNQPQHF. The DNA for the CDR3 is TGCAGTGCCCTCTTGGGGACAGGAGATCGCAATCAGCCCCAGCATTTT.

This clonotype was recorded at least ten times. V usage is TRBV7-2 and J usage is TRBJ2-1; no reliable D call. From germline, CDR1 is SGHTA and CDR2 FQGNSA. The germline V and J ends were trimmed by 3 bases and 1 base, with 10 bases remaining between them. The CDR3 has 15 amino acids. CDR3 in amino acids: CASSFRPTSYNEQFF. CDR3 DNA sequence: TGTGCCAGCAGCTTCCGGCCGACGTCCTACAATGAGCAGTTCTTC.

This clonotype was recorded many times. DNA for the CDR3: TGTGCCAGCAGCTTGCAGAATTCTAACTATGGCTACACCTTC. The encoded protein is CASSLQNSNYGYTF. This rearrangement joins TRBV7-2 to TRBJ1-2; D not certain. Germline V gives CDR1 SGHTA, CDR2 FQGNSA. Trimming stripped 3 bases from V and 0 bases from J, with 8 bases between. The CDR3 is 14 amino acids.

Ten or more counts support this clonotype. The CDR3 bases are TGTGCCAGCAGCCAAACGACGTACCAAGAGACCCAGTACTTC. This codes for CASSQTTYQETQYF. The rearrangement links TRBV7-2 to TRBJ2-5; D gene unclear. V was clipped by 5 bases and J by 0 bases, with 10 bases between them. Per germline, CDR1 SGHTA and CDR2 FQGNSA. The CDR3 covers 14 residues.

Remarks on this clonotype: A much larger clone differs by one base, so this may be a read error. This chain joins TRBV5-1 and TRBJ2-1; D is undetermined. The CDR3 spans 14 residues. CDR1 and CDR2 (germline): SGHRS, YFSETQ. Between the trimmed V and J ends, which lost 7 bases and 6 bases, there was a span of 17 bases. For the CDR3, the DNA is TGCGCCAGCCACCCTTGCGAAGGTGGCAATGAGCAGTTCTTC. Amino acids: CASHPCEGGNEQFF. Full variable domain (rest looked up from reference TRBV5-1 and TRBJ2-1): KAGVTQTPRYLIKTRGQQVTLSCSPISGHRSVSWYQQTPGQGLQFLFEYFSETQRNKGNFPGRFSGRQFSNSRSEMNVSTLELGDSALYLCASHPCEGGNEQFFGPGTRLTVL.